This T cell receptor beta chain is from a study of OX40 agonist ivuxolimab in advanced cancers. At the level of the study: Of mixed ages from 23 to 79 and averaging 60 years, the group was roughly 85% male.

Regarding this clone: Its antigen is currently unknown.

V shed 3 bases and J 3 bases; nucleotides not matched to a gene: 8. This CDR3 contains 15 residues. Germline V gene sequence: CDR1 MGHDK, CDR2 SYGVNS. The study, taken as a whole, reports: Low clonal expansion, among the lowest seen, marked partial responders at 0.1-3.0 mg/kg. Averaged across samples, CD8+ T cells carried more expanded clones than CD4+ did.

Repertoires were generated with immunoSEQ multiplex PCR, while TCRdb's copy carries only in-frame clones and drops some. The table lists over 75,000 clones, roughly 88% of them singletons. This chain connects TRBV25-1 to TRBJ2-7; the match to TRBD1 covers 7 bases. The receptor's source is an adult with an advanced solid tumor such as melanoma, head and neck, liver or kidney cancer. Sample: CD4+ or CD8+ T cells sorted from blood, taken in a trial of the OX40 agonist ivuxolimab. The CDR3 protein is CASSDPHGTVYEQYF. DNA for the CDR3: TGTGCCAGCAGTGACCCCCACGGGACAGTCTACGAGCAGTACTTC.